The 28 T cell receptor beta chains reported below all come from one sample, sequenced in a study of T cell responses to AZD1222 COVID-19 vaccine. Clones were sequenced by immunoSEQ multiplex PCR, and TCRdb holds only the in-frame ones, with some missing. Of fewer than 80,000 clones listed, approximately 88% are singletons. Sequences were derived from peripheral blood, sampled 28 days after the second dose of the MenACWY control vaccine. The receptor source for this set is an adult who received the MenACWY meningococcal vaccine as a control.

This clone occurred once. This sequence joins TRBV5-1 and TRBJ2-5, with TRBD1 matching over 7 bases. The germline CDR1 and CDR2 sequences are SGHRS and YFSETQ. V shed 2 bases and J 5 bases; nucleotides not matched to a gene: 9. This CDR3 comprises 15 residues. CDR3 sequence: CASSFQGVQGETQYF. The CDR3 coding sequence is TGCGCCAGCAGCTTTCAGGGGGTGCAGGGGGAGACCCAGTACTTC.

The chain couples TRBV15 to TRBJ2-7; either TRBD1 or TRBD2 may supply D (5 bases each). This CDR3 spans 16 amino acids. Germline assignment: CDR1 LNHNV and CDR2 YYDKDF (reference sequence). V lost 3 bases and J 6 bases, leaving 21 bases between the germline ends. CDR3 protein: CATSRALGRGTSEQYF. The CDR3 DNA follows: TGTGCCACCAGCAGGGCCTTGGGCCGAGGGACCTCCGAGCAGTACTTC.

J is TRBJ1-2 and V is TRBV10-2; 9 bases are shared with TRBD1. CDR1 and CDR2 (germline): WSHSY, SAAADI. The CDR3 has 13 residues. With V trimmed by 2 bases and J by 5 bases, 0 bases remained unmatched. The CDR3 region is CASSEGTGYGYTF. CDR3 nucleotide sequence: TGCGCCAGCAGTGAGGGGACAGGGTATGGCTACACCTTC.

The chain couples TRBV5-1 to TRBJ1-1; 9 positions agree with TRBD1. This CDR3 spans 17 amino acids. Germline CDR1 is SGHRS and CDR2 is YFSETQ. Trimming at V came to 0 bases and at J to 4 bases, leaving 10 bases not matched to a gene. In DNA form, the CDR3 reads TGCGCCAGCAGCTTGGCGACCGGGACAGGGTTCGGCACTGAAGCTTTCTTT. This translates into CASSLATGTGFGTEAFF.

V gene TRBV19 combines with J gene TRBJ1-1, with 8 positions matching TRBD1. CDR3 length: 14 amino acids. Germline-derived CDR1 and CDR2 are LNHDA and SQIVND (reference sequence). V was pared by 3 bases and J by 5 bases, with 5 bases of the junction left unmatched. CDR3 loop: CASSMYRGGTEAFF. For the CDR3, the DNA is TGTGCCAGTAGTATGTACAGGGGGGGGACTGAAGCTTTCTTT.

This chain joins TRBV11-2 and TRBJ1-1, with 9 bases that match TRBD1. CDR1 is SGHAT, CDR2 FQNNGV, per germline. CDR3 length: 14 residues. J gave up 6 bases and V 5 bases, and 7 bases lay outside the gene matches. CDR3 residues: CASSQQGAAPEAFF. CDR3 in DNA: TGTGCCAGCAGCCAACAGGGGGCTGCTCCTGAAGCTTTCTTT.

This rearrangement joins TRBV19 to TRBJ2-5; 7 nucleotides align to TRBD1. The junction had 13 bases not matched to a gene; V was cut back by 5 bases and J by 4 bases. CDR3 length: 16 residues. Germline CDR1 reads LNHDA; CDR2 reads SQIVND (reference sequence). CDR3 in amino acids: CASSLAFSTGSETQYF. The DNA of the CDR3 is TGTGCCAGTAGTCTCGCCTTCTCGACAGGGTCAGAGACCCAGTACTTC.

This chain links TRBV29-1 with TRBJ2-3; TRBD2 matches at 7 bases. Germline-derived CDR1 and CDR2 are SQVTM and ANQGSEA. V shed 6 bases and J 4 bases; nucleotides not matched to a gene: 4. The CDR3 is 12 amino acids. CDR3 nucleotides: TGCAGCGTCGCCGGACTAGCAGATACGCAGTATTTT. This sequence encodes CSVAGLADTQYF.

The gene calls are TRBV7-2 and TRBJ1-2; D is ambiguous. Trimming shortened V by 1 base and J by 4 bases, and 10 bases separated the two germline ends. The germline V gene encodes CDR1 SGHTA and CDR2 FQGNSA. This CDR3 region has 14 residues. CDR3 sequence (DNA): TGTGCCAGCAGCTTAGGGCCGCCTAGCTATGGCTACACCTTC. Translating gives CASSLGPPSYGYTF. Looking up the rest from reference TRBV7-2 and TRBJ1-2 gives the full variable domain: GAGVSQSPSNKVTEKGKDVELRCDPISGHTALYWYRQSLGQGLEFLIYFQGNSAPDKSGLPSDRFSAERTGGSVSTLTIQRTQQEDSAVYLCASSLGPPSYGYTFGSGTRLTVV.

The rearrangement joins TRBV15 to TRBJ1-5; a weak D match, TRBD1 (5 bases). Trimming took off 3 bases at V and 1 base at J, with 13 bases between the two ends. Germline CDR1 reads LNHNV; CDR2 reads YYDKDF (reference sequence). CDR3 size: 16 residues. CDR3 in amino acids: CATSRGDLQSNQPQHF. DNA of the CDR3: TGTGCCACCAGCAGGGGGGACCTGCAGAGCAATCAGCCCCAGCATTTT.

In regard to this clone: In the same sample, other DNA sequences code for this CDR3. This sequence joins TRBV20-1 and TRBJ1-2; D remains ambiguous. Trimming removed 3 bases from V and 0 bases from J, with 5 bases in between. The germline V gene encodes CDR1 DFQATT and CDR2 SNEGSKA (reference sequence). The CDR3 has 12 residues. Here the CDR3 DNA reads TGCAGTGCTAGTAACGCTAACTATGGCTACACCTTC. Translation: CSASNANYGYTF.

The chain links TRBV30 to TRBJ2-1; possibly TRBD1 for D (6 bases). Germline values: CDR1 GTSNPN, CDR2 SVGIG (reference sequence). The V and J ends lost 1 base and 3 bases respectively, with 10 bases between them. This CDR3 has 14 amino acids. CDR3 nucleotide sequence: TGTGCCTGGAGTGCCAGGGGTATCTACAATGAGCAGTTCTTC. This encodes CAWSARGIYNEQFF.

The chain couples TRBV5-1 to TRBJ2-3, with 7 bases matching TRBD1. From germline, CDR1 is SGHRS and CDR2 YFSETQ. The V and J ends lost 0 bases and 2 bases, in that order; junction bases with no gene match: 6. The CDR3 sequence is 16 residues long. Written as DNA, the CDR3 is TGCGCCAGCAGCTTGGAGGGGGCCACAATCACAGATACGCAGTATTTT. Translating gives CASSLEGATITDTQYF.

This chain uses TRBV14 with TRBJ1-2; D may be TRBD1 (6 bases). Germline V gene lookup returns CDR1 SGHDN and CDR2 FVKESK. Trimming removed 0 bases at V and 5 bases at J, with 13 bases between. The CDR3 has 15 residues. CDR3 sequence reads: CASSQEAGDRYGYTF. CDR3 bases: TGTGCCAGCAGCCAAGAGGCAGGGGATCGGTATGGCTACACCTTC.

This sequence joins TRBV20-1 and TRBJ1-1, with no clear D. Deletions cut 1 base from V and 10 bases from J, with 7 bases between. Germline V gene data show CDR1 as DFQATT and CDR2 as SNEGSKA (reference sequence). The CDR3 covers 10 residues. CDR3 DNA: TGCAGTGCTAGAGGCCTGGGAGCTTTCTTT. Translation: CSARGLGAFF.

The chain joins TRBV30 to TRBJ2-1; 8 bases line up with TRBD2. Germline CDR1 reads GTSNPN; CDR2 reads SVGIG (reference sequence). The CDR3 is 14 amino acids. J gave up 7 bases and V 4 bases, and 9 bases lay outside the gene matches. The CDR3 nucleotides are TGTGCCTGGAATAAGGGACTAGAAGTTAATGAGCAGTTCTTC. It codes for CAWNKGLEVNEQFF.

V and J are TRBV19 and TRBJ2-5; D is undetermined. Germline CDR1 LNHDA, CDR2 SQIVND (reference sequence). Trimming cost V 7 bases and J 2 bases, with 14 bases left between them. The CDR3 is made up of 14 amino acids. The CDR3 loop reads CASTKSRRQETQYF. DNA of the CDR3: TGTGCCAGTACCAAATCACGACGTCAAGAGACCCAGTACTTC.

This chain connects TRBV2 to TRBJ2-3; D is unresolved. Germline assignment: CDR1 SNHLY and CDR2 FYNNEI. Trimming pared 3 bases from V and 1 base from J, leaving 5 bases between. The CDR3 runs to 13 residues. The CDR3 DNA follows: TGTGCCAGCAGTGACTCCGGCACAGATACGCAGTATTTT. As protein: CASSDSGTDTQYF. Using reference TRBV2 and TRBJ2-3 for the parts outside the CDR3, the full variable domain is EPEVTQTPSHQVTQMGQEVILRCVPISNHLYFYWYRQILGQKVEFLVSFYNNEISEKSEIFDDQFSVERPDGSNFTLKIRSTKLEDSAMYFCASSDSGTDTQYFGPGTRLTVL.

The chain recombines TRBV10-2 with TRBJ1-1, with TRBD1 as a possible D gene (6 bases). The ends were cut back, 5 bases at V and 0 bases at J, with 13 bases in the middle. Germline values: CDR1 WSHSY, CDR2 SAAADI. This CDR3 has 15 amino acids. The CDR3 is CASSPTTGMNTEAFF. The DNA of the CDR3 is TGCGCCAGCAGTCCGACGACAGGCATGAACACTGAAGCTTTCTTT.

The chain has TRBV20-1 and TRBJ2-7; the D call may be TRBD1 or TRBD2 (5 bases each). The ends were cut back, 3 bases at V and 0 bases at J, with 18 bases in the middle. The CDR3 sequence is 16 residues long. CDR1 and CDR2 (germline): DFQATT, SNEGSKA (reference sequence). This CDR3 reads CSASRSRGSVSYEQYF. CDR3 coding DNA: TGCAGTGCTAGTAGGTCCCGGGGCTCCGTCTCCTACGAGCAGTACTTC.

The rearrangement joins TRBV2 to TRBJ1-1; 7 bases agree with TRBD1. After removal of 6 bases from V and 11 bases from J, the junction contained 9 bases not matched to a gene. Germline V gene sequence: CDR1 SNHLY, CDR2 FYNNEI. The CDR3 loop spans 12 amino acids. Here the CDR3 reads CASREQGPRAFF. CDR3 DNA sequence: TGTGCCAGCAGGGAACAGGGGCCGCGGGCTTTCTTT.

The genes are TRBV7-2 and TRBJ1-1; D is unresolved. Trimming cost V 4 bases and J 5 bases, with 14 bases left between them. In germline, CDR1 is SGHTA, CDR2 FQGNSA. The CDR3 consists of 14 residues. CDR3 nucleotides: TGTGCCAGCAGCTATGCTGTAGTGGGGACTGAAGCTTTCTTT. Amino acid sequence: CASSYAVVGTEAFF.

As concerns this clone: The sample has other DNA sequences that encode this CDR3 too. The V gene is TRBV19, the J gene TRBJ1-2; 7 bases are a match to TRBD1. Trimming took 5 bases from V and 5 from J; bases not matched to a gene: 5. Germline V gene lookup returns CDR1 LNHDA and CDR2 SQIVND (reference sequence). The CDR3 covers 13 residues. Written as DNA, the CDR3 is TGTGCCAGTAGTCCCACAGGGGATTATGGCTACACCTTC. Translated: CASSPTGDYGYTF. The whole variable domain, remainder taken from reference TRBV19 and TRBJ1-2, is DGGITQSPKYLFRKEGQNVTLSCEQNLNHDAMYWYRQDPGQGLRLIYYSQIVNDFQKGDIAEGYSVSREKKESFPLTVTSAQKNPTAFYLCASSPTGDYGYTFGSGTRLTVV.

The gene calls are TRBV5-6 and TRBJ2-1; 11 bases fit TRBD1. Per the germline V gene, CDR1 is SGHDT and CDR2 is YYEEEE. The CDR3 extends over 16 amino acids. The junction had 11 bases not matched to a gene; V was cut back by 3 bases and J by 9 bases. The CDR3 coding sequence is TGTGCCAGCAGCTCCCCGGGACAGGGGGTTAGAGGTGAGCAGTTCTTC. Translating gives CASSSPGQGVRGEQFF.

The V call is TRBV28, the J call TRBJ2-5, with 12 bases aligning to TRBD2. The CDR3 consists of 16 residues. Trimming at V came to 2 bases and at J to 3 bases, leaving 4 bases not matched to a gene. CDR1 and CDR2 (germline): MDHEN, SYDVKM. The CDR3 reads CASSLRTSGGKETQYF. Written as DNA, the CDR3 is TGTGCCAGCAGTTTAAGAACTAGCGGGGGGAAAGAGACCCAGTACTTC.

The chain recombines TRBV12-5 with TRBJ2-5, with no clear D. The CDR3 is made up of 18 amino acids. The germline V and J ends were trimmed by 0 bases and 2 bases, with 19 bases remaining between them. The germline CDR1 and CDR2 sequences are LGHNT and FRNRAP. The CDR3 is CASGLVPPPGTQQETQYF. The CDR3 bases are TGTGCTAGTGGTTTGGTACCCCCCCCTGGAACCCAACAAGAGACCCAGTACTTC.

This clone has only a few counts. V is TRBV5-5 and J is TRBJ1-1; maybe TRBD1 (5 bases). The CDR3 runs 15 residues. Trimming left V 4 bases short and J 1 base short, with 14 bases between. Germline assignment: CDR1 SGHKS and CDR2 YYEKEE (reference sequence). The CDR3 DNA reads as TGTGCCAGCAGCGGGTGGGGGGTTAAGAACACTGAAGCTTTCTTT. The encoded protein is CASSGWGVKNTEAFF.

This clone was seen a handful of times. The CDR3, as DNA: TGTGCCAGTAGTGGACGGACAGGCTACGAGCAGTACTTC. Translation gives CASSGRTGYEQYF. The chain combines TRBV19 with TRBJ2-7; the match to TRBD1 covers 7 bases. The CDR3 sequence is 13 residues long. Germline CDR1 and CDR2: LNHDA and SQIVND (reference sequence). V trimming: 5 bases; J trimming: 3 bases; junction bases outside the gene matches: 4.